A selection of T cell receptor beta chains follows, all from one sample in a study of blood T cell repertoires in COVID-19. The data were produced by immunoSEQ multiplex PCR, yet TCRdb's version contains in-frame clones alone and is incomplete. Altogether 140,000 or so clones are present, 85% being singletons, with the ten largest covering over 2.5%. The specimen was peripheral blood. These receptor sequences come from a human donor with acute or convalescent COVID-19. The donor label of this sample is uncertain. Both conserved end residues are part of each CDR3. Fields, in order: J gene, clone size, V gene, D gene, CDR3 DNA, CDR3 protein. The D gene is left open where the match is weak. Some rows have no size entry. The others give once, few or many, or a class for an expanded clone.

TRBJ2-1 . TRBV11-2 . TGTGCCAGCAGCTTAGAATCAGGGGTCCATAATGAGCAGTTCTTC CASSLESGVHNEQFF
TRBJ1-1 . TRBV4-3 . TGCGCCAGCAGCCAACAACAGGGACCGAACACTGAAGCTTTCTTT CASSQQQGPNTEAFF
TRBJ1-1 . TRBV2 . TGTGCCAGCAGTGAATCCGGGACAAGTAACACTGAAGCTTTCTTT CASSESGTSNTEAFF
TRBJ1-3 . TRBV11-2 . TGTGCCAGCAGCTCAGTACCCTCAGGAGGATCTGGAAACACCATATATTTT CASSSVPSGGSGNTIYF
TRBJ2-1 . TRBV30 . TGTGCCTGGAGTAGGGGTAGCTCCTACAATGAGCAGTTCTTC CAWSRGSSYNEQFF
TRBJ1-4 . TRBV30 TRBD1 TGTGCCGCCTATGAGGGGGCATTGGAAAAACTGTTTTTT CAAYEGALEKLFF
TRBJ1-5 . TRBV2 . TGTGCCAGCAGTGACGCGGGTTTTGGCAATCAGCCCCAGCATTTT CASSDAGFGNQPQHF
TRBJ2-3 . TRBV7-3 TRBD2 TGTGCCAGCAGCTTAAGGAGCGGGGGTCCCACAGATACGCAGTATTTT CASSLRSGGPTDTQYF
TRBJ2-2 . TRBV6-2/TRBV6-3 . TGTGCCAGCAGTGGACTATTGCAGGACACCGGGGAGCTGTTTTTT CASSGLLQDTGELFF
TRBJ1-4 once TRBV28 TRBD1 TGTGCCAGCAGGGAGTTGACAGGGTTTAATGAAAAACTGTTTTTT CASRELTGFNEKLFF
TRBJ1-2 few TRBV5-4 . TGTGCCAGCAGCTTGTTCGGGACATATGGCTACACCTTC CASSLFGTYGYTF
TRBJ2-3 . TRBV9 . TGTGCCAGCAGCGTCTCGGCGGCCCACACAGATACGCAGTATTTT CASSVSAAHTDTQYF
TRBJ2-1 . TRBV4-3 . TGCGCCAGCAGCCAAGTCCCTAAGTACAATGAGCAGTTCTTC CASSQVPKYNEQFF
TRBJ2-3 few TRBV9 TRBD2 TGTGCCAGCAGCGCCTCTATCGGGACTAGCGGGGGGACCACAGATACGCAGTATTTT CASSASIGTSGGTTDTQYF
TRBJ1-2 . TRBV7-2 . TGTGCCAGCAGCTTAAGGTTGGGGGGGGGCGCCCATGGCTACACCTTC CASSLRLGGGAHGYTF
TRBJ2-1 once TRBV15 TRBD2 TGTGCCACCAGCAGAGAAAGGGCGGGGGGGTATGAGCAGTTCTTC CATSRERAGGYEQFF